A selection of T cell receptor beta chains follows, all from one sample in a study of T cell changes during pregnancy in multiple sclerosis. TCRdb's table, derived via immunoSEQ multiplex PCR, lists solely in-frame clones and lacks some. The sample shows about 120,000 clones, approximately 90% of them seen only once. This sample comprised peripheral blood, obtained in the third trimester of pregnancy. All receptors derive from a female donor with multiple sclerosis, enrolled in a pregnancy study. The CDR3 runs from the conserved cysteine through the conserved F or W. The order of the fields is clone size, D gene, J gene, V gene, CDR3 DNA, CDR3 protein. The D gene is left open where the match is weak. Clone size appears in some rows only: once, few, many, or a class for an expanded clone.

>.|TRBD1|TRBJ2-7|TRBV18
TGTGCCAACTCACCAGGGACAGCTTACTACGAGCAGTACTTC
CANSPGTAYYEQYF
>.|TRBD1|TRBJ1-2|TRBV2
TGTGCCAGCAGTCTGACAGGGACGAGAGGCTACACCTTC
CASSLTGTRGYTF
>.|.|TRBJ2-3|TRBV10-3
TGTGCCATCAGACAAGAAGATACGCAGTATTTT
CAIRQEDTQYF
>.|.|TRBJ2-7|TRBV28
TGTGCCAGGCCGGGACACCTTTCTCGTTACGAGCAGTACTTC
CARPGHLSRYEQYF
>.|TRBD2|TRBJ2-5|TRBV5-5
TGTGCCAGCAGCTCAGGTTTTGGCCTGCGGGGGGAAGAGACCCAGTACTTC
CASSSGFGLRGEETQYF
>.|.|TRBJ2-3|TRBV25-1
TGTGCCAGCAGTGACAGGGTAGCAGATACGCAGTATTTT
CASSDRVADTQYF
>.|.|TRBJ1-5|TRBV19
TGTGCCAGTAGTTCGCAGGGGAAAAGCAATCAGCCCCAGCATTTT
CASSSQGKSNQPQHF
>.|TRBD1|TRBJ1-1|TRBV7-9
TGTGCCAGCAGCAGACGACAGGGGGAAGCTTTCTTT
CASSRRQGEAFF
>.|.|TRBJ1-2|TRBV2
TGTGCCAGCACCAGGGCGGGCTACACCTTC
CASTRAGYTF
>.|.|TRBJ2-2|TRBV7-9
TGTGCCAGCAGCTTAGCAGTAGCGGTAGAGAACACCGGGGAGCTGTTTTTT
CASSLAVAVENTGELFF
>once|TRBD1|TRBJ1-2|TRBV6-1
TGTGCCAGCAGTGAGGGGACAGCCTATGGCTACACCTTC
CASSEGTAYGYTF
>.|TRBD1|TRBJ2-7|TRBV5-6
TGTGCCAGCAGACTACAGGGGCCCTTTTCAATTGAGCAGTACTTC
CASRLQGPFSIEQYF
>.|TRBD1|TRBJ1-2|TRBV18
TGTGCCAGCTCACCACGCGACAGGGGTTCTAACTATGGCTACACCTTC
CASSPRDRGSNYGYTF
>.|.|TRBJ2-1|TRBV7-3
TGTGCCAGCAGCCTTCGCCAGGGATTTGAGCAGTTCTTC
CASSLRQGFEQFF
>.|.|TRBJ1-1|TRBV19
TGTGCCAGTAGTCCACTCGCGGGTCGGGGGGACACTGAAGCTTTCTTT
CASSPLAGRGDTEAFF
>.|TRBD1|TRBJ1-1|TRBV2
TGTGCCAGCATGGGGAGGGGACAGGGGGGCGCTGAAGCTTTCTTT
CASMGRGQGGAEAFF
>once|TRBD2|TRBJ2-5|TRBV5-4
TGTGCCAGCAGCTCGGGAGGTTATGGGGAGACCCAGTACTTC
CASSSGGYGETQYF
>.|TRBD2|TRBJ2-1|TRBV11-3
TGTGCCAGCAGCTTAGATCGCCCTAGCGGGAGTATGAATGAGCAGTTCTTC
CASSLDRPSGSMNEQFF
>.|TRBD1|TRBJ2-7|TRBV27
TGTGCCAGCAGTTCAACAGGGGGCTACGAGCAGTACTTC
CASSSTGGYEQYF
>.|TRBD1|TRBJ2-7|TRBV7-9
TGTGCCAGCAGGCTATCGGGACAGGGGTACGAGCAGTACTTC
CASRLSGQGYEQYF
>many|TRBD1|TRBJ2-7|TRBV27
TGTGCCAGCAGTTTACAGGGGGCGAATTACGAGCAGTACTTC
CASSLQGANYEQYF
>.|TRBD2|TRBJ2-3|TRBV7-3
TGTGCCAGCAGTCCTAGCGGGGGGGCTGTAGATACGCAGTATTTT
CASSPSGGAVDTQYF
>.|TRBD1|TRBJ1-1|TRBV5-1
TGCGCCAGCAGCGACAGGGGGACTGAAGCTTTCTTT
CASSDRGTEAFF
>once|TRBD2|TRBJ2-2|TRBV28
TGTGCCAGCGGGTGGACTAGCGGGAGTTCCGGGGAGCTGTTTTTT
CASGWTSGSSGELFF
>.|TRBD2|TRBJ2-7|TRBV6-5
TGTGCCAGCAGTTACTCTGGGACTAGCGGGGGGGAGCAGTACTTC
CASSYSGTSGGEQYF